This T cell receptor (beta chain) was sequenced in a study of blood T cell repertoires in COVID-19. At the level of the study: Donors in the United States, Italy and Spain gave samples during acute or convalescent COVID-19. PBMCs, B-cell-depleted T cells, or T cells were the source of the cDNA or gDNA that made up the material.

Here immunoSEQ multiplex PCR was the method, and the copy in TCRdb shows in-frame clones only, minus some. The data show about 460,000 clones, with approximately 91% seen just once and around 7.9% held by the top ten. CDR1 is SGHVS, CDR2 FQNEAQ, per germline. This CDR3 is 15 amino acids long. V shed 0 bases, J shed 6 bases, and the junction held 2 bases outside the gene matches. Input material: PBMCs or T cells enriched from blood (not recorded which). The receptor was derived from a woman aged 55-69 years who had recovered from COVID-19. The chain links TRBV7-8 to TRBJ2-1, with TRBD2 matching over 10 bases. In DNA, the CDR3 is TGTGCCAGCAGCTTAGCGAGCGGGGGGGCCAATGAGCAGTTCTTC. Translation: CASSLASGGANEQFF.